One sample yielded the 12 T cell receptor beta chains listed below, sequenced in a study of shared clonotypes between healthy human individuals. Sequencing was performed with immunoSEQ multiplex PCR; in TCRdb, only in-frame clones are kept and a portion is missing. In the table there are 2 million to 2.5 million clones, roughly 95% of which are singletons. Sample: naive CD4+ T cells sorted from blood. The sample's subset: CD45RA+ positively selected. Every receptor here comes from a young man in good health.

The gene calls are TRBV11-2 and TRBJ2-1; TRBD2 aligns across 9 bases. The junction had 20 bases not matched to a gene; V was cut back by 0 bases and J by 8 bases. This CDR3 has 20 residues. Looked up from germline, CDR1 is SGHAT and CDR2 is FQNNGV. CDR3 sequence (DNA): TGTGCCAGCAGCTTAGAGAGCTTCGAAGCGGGGGGACACCCTACATATGAGCAGTTCTTC. Translation: CASSLESFEAGGHPTYEQFF. The complete variable domain, with remaining parts taken from reference TRBV11-2 and TRBJ2-1, reads EAGVAQSPRYKIIEKRQSVAFWCNPISGHATLYWYQQILGQGPKLLIQFQNNGVVDDSQLPKDRFSAERLKGVDSTLKIQPAKLEDSAVYLCASSLESFEAGGHPTYEQFFGPGTRLTVL.

The chain links TRBV7-9 to TRBJ2-5, with D possibly matching TRBD2 (6 bases). CDR3 length: 14 amino acids. The V end lost 4 bases, the J end lost 0 bases, and 9 bases lay between the germline ends. Germline lookup yields CDR1 SEHNR and CDR2 FQNEAQ (reference sequence). The CDR3 coding sequence is TGTGCCAGCAGCTCAAGCGGGTACCAAGAGACCCAGTACTTC. This gives the protein CASSSSGYQETQYF.

The V call is TRBV28, the J call TRBJ2-4; TRBD1 aligns across 7 bases. The V gene's germline CDR1 is MDHEN and CDR2 SYDVKM. There are 16 residues in the CDR3. Trimming at V came to 6 bases and at J to 0 bases, leaving 8 bases not matched to a gene. CDR3 residues: CASRDRADQAKNIQYF. The DNA of the CDR3 is TGTGCCAGCAGAGACAGGGCTGACCAAGCCAAAAACATTCAGTACTTC. Together with reference TRBV28 and TRBJ2-4, the CDR3 gives the full variable domain: DVKVTQSSRYLVKRTGEKVFLECVQDMDHENMFWYRQDPGLGLRLIYFSYDVKMKEKGDIPEGYSVSREKKERFSLILESASTNQTSMYLCASRDRADQAKNIQYFGAGTRLSVL.

In its sample, this clone was seen once. The genes are TRBV30 and TRBJ2-6; D gene uncertain. V gave up 3 bases and J gave up 0 bases, with 9 bases separating them. Germline CDR1 reads GTSNPN; CDR2 reads SVGIG (reference sequence). This CDR3 comprises 15 residues. DNA of the CDR3: TGTGCCTGGAGGGATCGGAGCTCTGGGGCCAACGTCCTGACTTTC. Translation gives CAWRDRSSGANVLTF.

V is TRBV10-1 and J is TRBJ2-2, with D tentatively TRBD1 or TRBD2 (5 bases each). Trimming took 4 bases from V and 2 from J, leaving 14 bases between them. From germline, CDR1 is WNHNN and CDR2 SYGVQD (reference sequence). This CDR3 has 16 amino acids. The CDR3 here is CASSALGTINTGELFF. The CDR3 coding sequence is TGCGCCAGCAGTGCTCTGGGGACCATCAACACCGGGGAGCTGTTTTTT.

This clone was observed a single time. This chain links TRBV4-3 with TRBJ2-7; 11 bases match TRBD2. There are 16 residues in the CDR3. The germline gives CDR1 LGHNA, CDR2 YSLEER. Unmatched junction bases numbered 9, after V lost 3 bases and J lost 5 bases. The CDR3 here is CASSHTTSGRAHEQYF. Here the CDR3 DNA reads TGCGCCAGCAGCCATACCACTAGCGGGAGAGCCCACGAGCAGTACTTC.

J is TRBJ2-7 and V is TRBV5-4; D remains ambiguous. Germline lookup yields CDR1 SGHNT and CDR2 YYREEE (reference sequence). Trimming pared 2 bases from V and 3 bases from J, leaving 6 bases between. The CDR3 has 12 amino acids. CDR3 in DNA: TGTGCCAGCAGCTTCCCGAACTACGAGCAGTACTTC. The encoded protein is CASSFPNYEQYF.

The chain has TRBV5-4 and TRBJ2-7; the D gene is possibly TRBD1 (6 bases). V was cut by 2 bases and J by 6 bases, with 12 bases left in between. There are 13 residues in the CDR3. CDR1 and CDR2 from the germline V gene are SGHNT and YYREEE (reference sequence). The CDR3 loop reads CASSFGGSVEQYF. For the CDR3, the DNA is TGTGCCAGCAGCTTTGGGGGCTCGGTCGAGCAGTACTTC.

V gene TRBV29-1 combines with J gene TRBJ2-7; D unclear. This CDR3 region has 13 residues. V was trimmed by 0 bases and J by 2 bases, leaving 8 bases between them. Per germline, CDR1 SQVTM and CDR2 ANQGSEA. The CDR3 nucleotides are TGCAGCGTTGAAGATAGCCAGACCTACGAGCAGTACTTC. Translation gives CSVEDSQTYEQYF.

V and J are TRBV6-5 and TRBJ2-2; D ambiguous. Trimming removed 8 bases at V and 4 bases at J, with 8 bases between. CDR1 MNHEY and CDR2 SVGAGI come from the germline V gene. CDR3 size: 12 residues. The CDR3 DNA reads TGTGCCAGCGCCCGTTCCACCGGGGAGCTGTTTTTT. The encoded protein is CASARSTGELFF.

This clone has just one count. Other DNA sequences in the same sample also yield this CDR3. The V and J genes are TRBV9 and TRBJ1-3; 9 bases are a match to TRBD1. This CDR3 is 15 amino acids long. Germline V lookup: CDR1 SGDLS, CDR2 YYNGEE. V lost 2 bases, J lost 4 bases, and 4 bases stayed unmatched. The DNA for the CDR3 is TGTGCCAGCAGCGTCGGAGGGACAGGGGGAAACACCATATATTTT. This codes for CASSVGGTGGNTIYF. Complete variable domain (other parts from reference TRBV9 and TRBJ1-3): DSGVTQTPKHLITATGQRVTLRCSPRSGDLSVYWYQQSLDQGLQFLIQYYNGEERAKGNILERFSAQQFPDLHSELNLSSLELGDSALYFCASSVGGTGGNTIYFGEGSWLTVV.

The rearrangement joins TRBV5-4 to TRBJ2-1, with 10 bases fitting TRBD2. Germline CDR1 and CDR2: SGHNT and YYREEE (reference sequence). J gave up 7 bases and V 4 bases, and 11 bases lay outside the gene matches. This CDR3 spans 16 amino acids. The CDR3 DNA sequence: TGTGCCAGCAGCCTCTCTAGCGGGGGAAACAGGAATGAGCAGTTCTTC. Residues: CASSLSSGGNRNEQFF.